This TCR beta chain originates from a study of follicular helper T cells after annual influenza vaccination. Assay: immunoSEQ multiplex PCR; the TCRdb copy retains only in-frame clones and omits some. The sample holds approximately 10,000 clones, approximately 84% seen once. CDR1 and CDR2 from the germline V gene are GTSNPN and SVGIG (reference sequence). The CDR3 is made up of 14 amino acids. The ends were cut back, 5 bases at V and 5 bases at J, with 16 bases in the middle. As to time point: 2013-2014 season, 7 days after vaccination. Sequencing was performed on CXCR5- memory CD4+ T cells sorted from blood, taken 7 days after influenza vaccination. The chain uses TRBV30 and TRBJ1-5; no definite D call. This TCR came from an adult who received the influenza vaccine. For the CDR3, the DNA is TGTGCCTGGGCTGGGATAACTGGAGATCAGCCCCAGCATTTT. It specifies CAWAGITGDQPQHF.